This TCR beta chain was recovered during a study of OX40 agonist ivuxolimab in advanced cancers. Excluded were patients having autoimmune disease history or systemic immunosuppression. V was pared by 3 bases and J by 1 base, with 10 bases between. The germline CDR1 and CDR2 sequences are SGHRS and YFSETQ. The CDR3 consists of 14 residues. The sample holds one count of this clone. Sequenced by immunoSEQ multiplex PCR; TCRdb stores in-frame clones only, minus some. The repertoire holds about 67,000 clones, with over 75% as singletons. The chain joins TRBV5-1 to TRBJ1-1; the D is unclear. The clonotype was recovered from an adult with an advanced solid tumor such as melanoma, head and neck, liver or kidney cancer. Sequencing used CD4+ or CD8+ T cells sorted from blood, obtained in a trial of the OX40 agonist ivuxolimab. CDR3 protein: CASSSPPWNTEAFF. The DNA of the CDR3 is TGCGCCAGCAGCTCCCCCCCGTGGAACACTGAAGCTTTCTTT. The variable domain in full, completed from reference TRBV5-1 and TRBJ1-1, reads KAGVTQTPRYLIKTRGQQVTLSCSPISGHRSVSWYQQTPGQGLQFLFEYFSETQRNKGNFPGRFSGRQFSNSRSEMNVSTLELGDSALYLCASSSPPWNTEAFFGQGTRLTVV.